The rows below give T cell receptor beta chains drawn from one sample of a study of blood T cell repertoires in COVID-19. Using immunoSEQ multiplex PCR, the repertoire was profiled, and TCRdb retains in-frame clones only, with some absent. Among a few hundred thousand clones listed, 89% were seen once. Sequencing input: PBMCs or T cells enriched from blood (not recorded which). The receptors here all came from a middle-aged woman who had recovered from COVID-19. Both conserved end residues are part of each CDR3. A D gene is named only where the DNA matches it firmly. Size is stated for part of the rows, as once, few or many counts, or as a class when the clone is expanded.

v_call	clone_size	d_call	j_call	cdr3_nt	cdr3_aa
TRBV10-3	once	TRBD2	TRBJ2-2	TGTGCCATCAGGCCCGGGACTAGCGGATCTGGCGGGGAGCTGTTTTTT	CAIRPGTSGSGGELFF
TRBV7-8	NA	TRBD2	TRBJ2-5	TGTGCCAGCAGCTCCCGGGTAGCGGGAGGGGTGGAGACCCAGTACTTC	CASSSRVAGGVETQYF
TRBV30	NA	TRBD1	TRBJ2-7	TGTGCCTGGAGTGTCGGGACAGGGGTTCCCTACGAGCAGTACTTC	CAWSVGTGVPYEQYF
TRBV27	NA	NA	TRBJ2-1	TGTGCCAGCAGTTTTAGCGCTAAGGCATATGAGCAGTTCTTC	CASSFSAKAYEQFF
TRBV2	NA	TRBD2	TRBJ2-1	TGTGCCAGCATTAAGCGGGAATGGGACAATGAGCAGTTCTTC	CASIKREWDNEQFF
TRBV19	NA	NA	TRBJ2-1	TGTGCCAGTACCATCCCCCGGGAAGAGCAGTTCTTC	CASTIPREEQFF
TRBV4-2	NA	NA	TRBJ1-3	TGTGCCAGCAGCCAAGTAGCGCAGTTTGGAAACACCATATATTTT	CASSQVAQFGNTIYF
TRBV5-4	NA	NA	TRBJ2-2	TGTGCCAGCAGCGCGGACAGCCCGAACACCGGGGAGCTGTTTTTT	CASSADSPNTGELFF
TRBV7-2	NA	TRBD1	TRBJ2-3	TGTGCCAGCAGCACAGACAGGGGACTTAGCACAGATACGCAGTATTTT	CASSTDRGLSTDTQYF
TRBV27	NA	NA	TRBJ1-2	TGTGCCAGCAGTTTCTCCCTAAATACTAACTATGGCTACACCTTC	CASSFSLNTNYGYTF
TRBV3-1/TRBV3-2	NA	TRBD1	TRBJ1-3	TGTGCCAGCAGCCAAGAGTACGGGACAGTCTCTGGAAACACCATATATTTT	CASSQEYGTVSGNTIYF
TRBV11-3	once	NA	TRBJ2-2	TGTGCCAGCAGCCACGGACAACTCACCGGGGAGCTGTTTTTT	CASSHGQLTGELFF
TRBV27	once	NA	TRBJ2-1	TGTGCCAGCAGTTTAAAACTCTACAATGAGCAGTTCTTC	CASSLKLYNEQFF
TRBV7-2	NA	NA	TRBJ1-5	TGTGCCAGCAGCTTAGGAGATGGGAGAGATAGCAATCAGCCCCAGCATTTT	CASSLGDGRDSNQPQHF
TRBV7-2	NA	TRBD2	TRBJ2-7	TGTGCCAGCAGCAGGCCCGGGACTAACTACGAGCAGTACTTC	CASSRPGTNYEQYF
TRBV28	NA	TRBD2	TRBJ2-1	TGTGCCAGCATTAGCGGGGGGGCCATCCATGAGCAGTTCTTC	CASISGGAIHEQFF
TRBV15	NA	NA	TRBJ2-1	TGTGCCACCAGCAGAGAGTCAGTCTCCTACAATGAGCAGTTCTTC	CATSRESVSYNEQFF
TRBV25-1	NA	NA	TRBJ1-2	TGTGCCAGCAGTGAATTCAGGGATGGCTACACCTTC	CASSEFRDGYTF
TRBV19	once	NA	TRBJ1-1	TGTGCCAGTAGTCGTCCGGGGGAAGGACACACTGAAGCTTTCTTT	CASSRPGEGHTEAFF
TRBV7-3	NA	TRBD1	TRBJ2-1	TGTGCCAGCAGCTGGGGACAGGGTAACAATGAGCAGTTCTTC	CASSWGQGNNEQFF
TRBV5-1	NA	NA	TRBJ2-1	TGCGCCAGCAGCTTTGTTGGACCCTGGGGGGATGAGCAGTTCTTC	CASSFVGPWGDEQFF
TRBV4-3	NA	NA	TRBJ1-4	TGCGCCAGCAGCCAAGATCGGACTCCTAATGAAAAACTGTTTTTT	CASSQDRTPNEKLFF
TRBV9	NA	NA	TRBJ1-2	TGTGCCAGCAGCGTAGCTACCTATGGCTACACCTTC	CASSVATYGYTF
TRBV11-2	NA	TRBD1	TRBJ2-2	TGTGCCAGCAGACGACCGGGACAGGGAAACACCGGGGAGCTGTTTTTT	CASRRPGQGNTGELFF
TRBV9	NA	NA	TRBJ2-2	TGTGCCAGCAGCGTAGCCCGGGTCCCGTTTAACACCGGGGAGCTGTTTTTT	CASSVARVPFNTGELFF
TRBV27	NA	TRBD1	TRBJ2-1	TGTGCCAGCAGTCCTCAGGGGGCGGTTGAGCAGTTCTTC	CASSPQGAVEQFF
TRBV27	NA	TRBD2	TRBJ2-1	TGTGCCAGCAGTTTAGCGGGGGGAAACAATGAGCAGTTCTTC	CASSLAGGNNEQFF
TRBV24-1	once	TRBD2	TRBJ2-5	TGTGCCACCAGTGCCCTTATAGCGGGAGAAGAGACCCAGTACTTC	CATSALIAGEETQYF
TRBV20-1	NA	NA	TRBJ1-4	TGCAGTGCTACTGAAGGGAGGGCGAACGGCGAAAAACTGTTTTTT	CSATEGRANGEKLFF
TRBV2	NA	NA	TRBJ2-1	TGTGCCAGCTCCACATCCTGGGTAAGGAGTGAGCAGTTCTTC	CASSTSWVRSEQFF
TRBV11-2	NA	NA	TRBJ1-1	TGTGCCAGCAGCGGACAGATGAACACTGAAGCTTTCTTT	CASSGQMNTEAFF
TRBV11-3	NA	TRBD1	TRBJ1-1	TGTGCCAGCAGCCCTAGACAGGGGGGCACTGAAGCTTTCTTT	CASSPRQGGTEAFF
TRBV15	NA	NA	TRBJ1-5	TGTGCCACCAGCAGAATCGGACATTATCATCAGCCCCAGCATTTT	CATSRIGHYHQPQHF
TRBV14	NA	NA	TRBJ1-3	TGTGCCAGCAGCCTGGACAGACTCTCTGGAAACACCATATATTTT	CASSLDRLSGNTIYF
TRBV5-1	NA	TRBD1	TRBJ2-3	TGCGCCAGCAGCTACCGACAGGGGGCTAGCACAGATACGCAGTATTTT	CASSYRQGASTDTQYF
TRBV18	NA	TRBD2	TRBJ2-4	TGTGCCAGCTCACCTCGGCTAGCGGGGGGTGACATTCAGTACTTC	CASSPRLAGGDIQYF
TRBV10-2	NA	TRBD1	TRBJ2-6	TGCGCCAGCAGGGACAGGCACTCTGGGGCCAACGTCCTGACTTTC	CASRDRHSGANVLTF
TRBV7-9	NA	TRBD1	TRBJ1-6	TGTGCCAGCAGCTTACTAAGGGACAGGGCCAATTCACCCCTCCACTTT	CASSLLRDRANSPLHF
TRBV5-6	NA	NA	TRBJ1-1	TGTGCCAGCAGCTTCCAAGCGAACACTGAAGCTTTCTTT	CASSFQANTEAFF
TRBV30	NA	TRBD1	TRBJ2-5	TGTGCCTGGAGCGCTTTCAGACAGGGCTGGGAGACCCAGTACTTC	CAWSAFRQGWETQYF
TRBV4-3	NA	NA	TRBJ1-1	TGCGCCAGCAGCCAAGTCCTCGGGGCTGAAGCTTTCTTT	CASSQVLGAEAFF
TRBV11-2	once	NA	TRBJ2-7	TGTGCCAGCAGCTTAGGGCTTCTCTACGAGCAGTACTTC	CASSLGLLYEQYF
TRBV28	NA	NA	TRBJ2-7	TGTGCCAGCAGTTTAACAGCCCTCGTCGAGCAGTACTTC	CASSLTALVEQYF
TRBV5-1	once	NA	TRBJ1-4	TGCGCCAGCAGCCCTGGTACGCGGCAGGGTAGGGAAAAACTGTTTTTT	CASSPGTRQGREKLFF